This TCR beta chain was sequenced during a study of blood T cell repertoires in COVID-19. The V end lost 8 bases, the J end lost 2 bases, and 7 bases lay between the germline ends. This CDR3 has 11 residues. CDR1 and CDR2 (germline): MNHNS, SASEGT. Some clones are missing from TCRdb's copy, which holds only in-frame ones; the method was immunoSEQ multiplex PCR. Of hundreds of thousands of clones in the sample, 70% to 90% were seen once. The rearrangement links TRBV6-1 to TRBJ2-7; D unresolved. The clonotype comes from a woman between 18 and 29 years old with acute or convalescent COVID-19. The sequencing sample was made of peripheral blood. This CDR3 is CASGHPYEQYF. In DNA form, the CDR3 reads TGTGCCAGCGGCCACCCCTACGAGCAGTACTTC.